The sequence of this T cell receptor (beta chain) was determined in a study of cytomegalovirus exposure and HLA in healthy donors. The CDR3 sequence is 12 residues long. V was cut by 7 bases and J by 3 bases, with 12 bases left in between. CDR1 and CDR2 (germline): SQVTM, ANQGSEA. The PCR ran on 60 Vbeta and 13 Jbeta primers. Assay used: immunoSEQ multiplex PCR; TCRdb lists only in-frame clones, some missing. The data show 75,000 to 90,000 clones, 70% to 80% seen once. Sequenced input: PBMCs. The J gene is TRBJ2-5, the V gene TRBV29-1; D might be TRBD1 (5 bases). This TCR derives from a human donor in good health. Here the CDR3 reads CSAAGQKETQYF. The CDR3 DNA is TGCAGCGCTGCAGGGCAGAAAGAGACCCAGTACTTC.